This T cell receptor beta chain was identified in a study of blood T cell repertoires in COVID-19. About the research overall: The United States, Italy and Spain were the sources of the acute and convalescent COVID-19 samples.

This CDR3 is built from 13 residues. V lost 7 bases, J lost 7 bases, and 9 bases stayed unmatched. Germline V gene data show CDR1 as SEHNR and CDR2 as FQNEAQ (reference sequence). Here immunoSEQ multiplex PCR was the method, and the copy in TCRdb shows in-frame clones only, minus some. The repertoire consists of 99,000 or so clones, with around 74% occurring once and the leading ten covering approximately 19%. This clone was detected only once. The chain recombines TRBV7-9 with TRBJ1-2, with 7 bases aligning to TRBD1. This receptor was obtained from a woman aged 65 to 85 with acute or convalescent COVID-19. The specimen sequenced was peripheral blood. CDR3 DNA sequence: TGTGCCAGCAACGCTAAGACAGGGACTGGCTACACCTTC. It translates to CASNAKTGTGYTF.